These 27 T cell receptor beta chains share one sample of origin, sequenced in a study of blood T cell repertoires in COVID-19. Sequenced by immunoSEQ multiplex PCR; TCRdb stores in-frame clones only, minus some. The sample has roughly 240,000 clones; approximately 80% are singletons. The sequenced sample consisted of peripheral blood. The receptors stem from a man aged 40-49 years who had recovered from COVID-19.

The V and J genes are TRBV5-6 and TRBJ2-5, with 8 positions matching TRBD1. The trim removed 5 bases at V and 4 bases at J, leaving 16 bases unmatched. Germline V gene sequence: CDR1 SGHDT, CDR2 YYEEEE. The CDR3 runs to 17 residues. DNA of the CDR3: TGTGCCAGCAGTTGGCTTTTCGAGGACAGGGCTGCAGAGACCCAGTACTTC. Translated, it gives CASSWLFEDRAAETQYF.

This clone was counted only a few times. The chain uses TRBV30 and TRBJ2-3; a weak D match, TRBD2 (5 bases). The V gene's germline CDR1 is GTSNPN and CDR2 SVGIG (reference sequence). The CDR3 spans 13 residues. V lost 3 bases and J lost 4, with 11 bases in between. The CDR3 is CAWSGISSDTQYF. Here the CDR3 DNA reads TGTGCCTGGAGCGGGATTTCCTCAGATACGCAGTATTTT. Based on the CDR3 plus reference TRBV30 and TRBJ2-3, the full variable domain is SQTIHQWPATLVQPVGSPLSLECTVEGTSNPNLYWYRQAAGRGLQLLFYSVGIGQISSEVPQNLSASRPQDRQFILSSKKLLLSDSGFYLCAWSGISSDTQYFGPGTRLTVL.

The chain links TRBV9 to TRBJ2-7; D unresolved. Trimming cost V 0 bases and J 3 bases, with 13 bases left between them. Germline CDR1 is SGDLS and CDR2 is YYNGEE. The CDR3 is 15 residues long. CDR3: CASSVDPSLGYEQYF. As DNA, the CDR3 is TGTGCCAGCAGCGTAGATCCTAGTCTAGGCTACGAGCAGTACTTC.

The gene calls are TRBV9 and TRBJ2-7; 11 bases are a match to TRBD1. Germline CDR1 and CDR2: SGDLS and YYNGEE. The CDR3 covers 14 residues. V lost 3 bases, J lost 6 bases, and 5 bases stayed unmatched. CDR3 residues: CASSERGQGVEQYF. CDR3 sequence (DNA): TGTGCCAGCAGCGAGCGGGGACAGGGGGTCGAGCAGTACTTC. Filled out from reference TRBV9 and TRBJ2-7, the complete variable domain reads DSGVTQTPKHLITATGQRVTLRCSPRSGDLSVYWYQQSLDQGLQFLIQYYNGEERAKGNILERFSAQQFPDLHSELNLSSLELGDSALYFCASSERGQGVEQYFGPGTRLTVT.

The chain employs TRBV4-3 and TRBJ1-1, with D possibly being TRBD1 (6 bases). This CDR3 has 18 amino acids. CDR1 is LGHNA, CDR2 YSLEER, per germline. Between the trimmed V and J ends, which lost 0 bases and 1 base, there was a span of 18 bases. The CDR3: CASSQDWRGGGGNTEAFF. The CDR3, as DNA: TGCGCCAGCAGCCAAGACTGGAGGGGGGGCGGTGGGAACACTGAAGCTTTCTTT.

This rearrangement joins TRBV7-8 to TRBJ2-2; no definite D call. Germline-derived CDR1 and CDR2 are SGHVS and FQNEAQ. V lost 5 bases and J lost 7, with 8 bases in between. The CDR3 loop spans 12 amino acids. Here the CDR3 DNA reads TGTGCCAGCAGCCACATTAACGGGGAGCTGTTTTTT. Its translation: CASSHINGELFF.

This clone was seen only a few times. The genes are TRBV6-2 or TRBV6-3 and TRBJ2-7; 8 bases match TRBD1. The CDR3 runs 18 residues. The ends lost 0 bases at V and 0 bases at J; junction bases unmatched: 10. Germline V gives CDR1 MNHEY, CDR2 SVGEGT. This CDR3 reads CASSYSIKGQDYSYEQYF. CDR3 in DNA: TGTGCCAGCAGTTACTCCATCAAGGGACAGGACTACTCCTACGAGCAGTACTTC.

V usage is TRBV27 and J usage is TRBJ2-1; possible D gene TRBD1, 7 bases. V gave up 6 bases and J gave up 2 bases, with 11 bases separating them. The CDR3 loop spans 14 amino acids. Germline V CDR1 and CDR2: MNHEY, SMNVEV (reference sequence). In nucleotides, the CDR3 is TGTGCCAGCAGCGACAGGGAGGCCTACAATGAGCAGTTCTTC. It encodes CASSDREAYNEQFF.

V usage is TRBV7-9 and J usage is TRBJ1-1; possible D gene TRBD1, 5 bases. Germline CDR1 reads SEHNR; CDR2 reads FQNEAQ (reference sequence). This CDR3 is 15 amino acids long. Trimming left V 4 bases short and J 2 bases short, with 14 bases between. Here the CDR3 reads CASSSRAGGNTEAFF. The CDR3 DNA reads as TGTGCCAGCAGCTCTCGAGCCGGGGGTAACACTGAAGCTTTCTTT.

The V and J genes are TRBV30 and TRBJ1-4; 7 bases map to TRBD1. With 7 bases clipped from V and 8 bases from J, the junction kept 10 bases outside the gene matches. Looked up from germline, CDR1 is GTSNPN and CDR2 is SVGIG (reference sequence). The CDR3 extends over 13 amino acids. DNA for the CDR3: TGTGCCTTCACCGGGACAGAGACAGAAAAACTGTTTTTT. Translated: CAFTGTETEKLFF.

The rearrangement uses TRBV5-1 and TRBJ1-2, with 12 bases matching TRBD1. CDR1 is SGHRS, CDR2 YFSETQ, per germline. The trim removed 4 bases at V and 6 bases at J, leaving 4 bases unmatched. The CDR3 spans 14 residues. The CDR3 nucleotides read TGCGCCAGCAGCCTCGGGACAGGGGGCGATGGCTACACCTTC. It is translated as CASSLGTGGDGYTF.

V gene TRBV6-1 combines with J gene TRBJ2-7; possibly TRBD2 for D (6 bases). V was trimmed by 2 bases and J by 3 bases, leaving 11 bases between them. The V gene's germline CDR1 is MNHNS and CDR2 SASEGT. The CDR3 runs 14 residues. Here the CDR3 DNA reads TGTGCCAGCAGTGAATTTGGGACTGGCTACGAGCAGTACTTC. Translation gives CASSEFGTGYEQYF.

This clone was recorded only once. This sequence joins TRBV18 and TRBJ2-6, with TRBD1 as a possible D gene (6 bases). Trimming shortened V by 2 bases and J by 1 base, and 18 bases separated the two germline ends. Germline CDR1 is KGHSH and CDR2 is LQKENI. The CDR3 extends over 19 amino acids. The CDR3 bases are TGTGCCAGCTCACCAAGGGGGTTCACCGGGGAGTCTGGGGCCAACGTCCTGACTTTC. This gives the protein CASSPRGFTGESGANVLTF.

The rearrangement joins TRBV30 to TRBJ1-4; maybe TRBD1 (6 bases). V lost 0 bases and J 7 bases, leaving 15 bases between the germline ends. This CDR3 contains 15 residues. Germline V gene sequence: CDR1 GTSNPN, CDR2 SVGIG (reference sequence). The CDR3 is CAWSVMGAPTEKLFF. The CDR3 nucleotides are TGTGCCTGGAGTGTTATGGGGGCGCCGACTGAAAAACTGTTTTTT.

The chain links TRBV6-4 to TRBJ2-7; tentative D call: TRBD2 (5 bases). V was clipped by 0 bases and J by 4 bases, with 13 bases between them. The V gene's germline CDR1 is MRHNA and CDR2 SNTAGT. This CDR3 region has 15 residues. CDR3 DNA: TGTGCCAGCAGTGACTCCGCTAGCAGACCGTACGAGCAGTACTTC. Protein: CASSDSASRPYEQYF.

The V and J genes are TRBV11-2 and TRBJ1-1; D possibly corresponds to TRBD1 (6 bases). Germline lookup yields CDR1 SGHAT and CDR2 FQNNGV. V was cut by 1 base and J by 4 bases, with 13 bases left in between. The CDR3 covers 15 residues. The CDR3 DNA reads TGTGCCAGCAGCTTAGTTCGAGGGGGTAGCACTGAAGCTTTCTTT. Protein sequence: CASSLVRGGSTEAFF.

V is TRBV27 and J is TRBJ2-7; a weak D match, TRBD2 (6 bases). V was cut by 6 bases and J by 5 bases, with 20 bases left in between. CDR1 MNHEY and CDR2 SMNVEV come from the germline V gene (reference sequence). CDR3 size: 15 residues. CDR3 bases: TGTGCCAGCAGGCCCGAGACGGGAGCCATGCACGAGCAGTACTTC. This encodes CASRPETGAMHEQYF.

In this sample, this clone turned up a few times. The chain couples TRBV19 to TRBJ1-5, with unresolved D. With 9 bases removed from V and 2 bases from J, the gap between germline ends came to 17 bases. Germline CDR1 reads LNHDA; CDR2 reads SQIVND (reference sequence). The CDR3 totals 15 residues. The CDR3: CASTDGGIRNQPQHF. CDR3 DNA: TGTGCCAGCACGGACGGAGGAATTCGCAATCAGCCCCAGCATTTT.

The chain employs TRBV6-5 and TRBJ2-7; the D is unclear. This CDR3 region has 15 residues. Germline CDR1 MNHEY, CDR2 SVGAGI. V was clipped by 4 bases and J by 0 bases, with 13 bases between them. In DNA form, the CDR3 reads TGTGCCAGCAGTTGGTTTAGAGGTAACTCCTACGAGCAGTACTTC. It specifies CASSWFRGNSYEQYF.

V and J are TRBV24-1 and TRBJ2-7; the match to TRBD2 covers 7 bases. The CDR3 runs 16 residues. Germline CDR1 reads KGHDR; CDR2 reads SFDVKD. The CDR3 protein is CPFMGGALTLSYEQYF. The CDR3 DNA reads as TGTCCATTTATGGGAGGGGCCCTTACTCTCTCCTACGAGCAGTACTTC.

Note on this clone: The sample contains more than one DNA sequence encoding this CDR3. V usage is TRBV27 and J usage is TRBJ2-1; D is uncertain. The V end was cut by 0 bases, the J end by 3 bases, with 6 bases between. This CDR3 is 14 amino acids long. The germline gives CDR1 MNHEY, CDR2 SMNVEV (reference sequence). Written as DNA, the CDR3 is TGTGCCAGCAGTTTATCCCGCTACTACAATGAGCAGTTCTTC. Its protein is CASSLSRYYNEQFF.

The V and J genes are TRBV29-1 and TRBJ2-1; TRBD2 aligns across 10 bases. The CDR3 has 14 residues. Germline CDR1 is SQVTM and CDR2 is ANQGSEA. V trimming: 7 bases; J trimming: 7 bases; junction bases outside the gene matches: 10. The CDR3 protein is CSGAGVAGGNEQFF. CDR3 nucleotides: TGCAGCGGAGCAGGGGTAGCGGGGGGTAATGAGCAGTTCTTC.

This chain links TRBV5-8 with TRBJ2-4, with D perhaps matching TRBD1 (5 bases). With 0 bases removed from V and 4 bases from J, the gap between germline ends came to 5 bases. CDR3 length: 13 residues. Germline values: CDR1 SGHTS, CDR2 YDEGEE. The CDR3 region has the DNA TGTGCCAGCAGCTTGGACAGGAAAAACATTCAGTACTTC. Translating gives CASSLDRKNIQYF.

The V call is TRBV7-9, the J call TRBJ1-1, with D possibly TRBD1 on 6 matching bases. The CDR3 has 14 residues. V lost 6 bases and J lost 3, with 14 bases in between. Germline CDR1 and CDR2: SEHNR and FQNEAQ (reference sequence). In DNA form, the CDR3 reads TGTGCCAGCAGTCGTGACAGGTCAGACACTGAAGCTTTCTTT. This gives the protein CASSRDRSDTEAFF.

V and J are TRBV4-3 and TRBJ1-6; the match to TRBD1 covers 11 bases. V gave up 4 bases and J gave up 0 bases; unmatched junction bases: 11. The germline V gene encodes CDR1 LGHNA and CDR2 YSLEER. The CDR3 has 20 residues. The CDR3 sequence is CASSRALPGQGGSYNSPLHF. The CDR3 region has the DNA TGCGCCAGCAGCCGGGCACTTCCGGGACAGGGGGGCTCCTATAATTCACCCCTCCACTTT.

The chain couples TRBV6-5 to TRBJ1-2, with a tentative D call TRBD1 (6 bases). The V gene's germline CDR1 is MNHEY and CDR2 SVGAGI. Trimming took off 6 bases at V and 4 bases at J, with 12 bases between the two ends. This CDR3 contains 13 residues. The CDR3 bases are TGTGCCAGCAGAATCTCAGGGGTCTATGGCTACACCTTC. This gives the protein CASRISGVYGYTF.

This clone came up once. The chain uses TRBV19 and TRBJ2-1; TRBD2 matches at 13 bases. Germline V lookup: CDR1 LNHDA, CDR2 SQIVND (reference sequence). V was clipped by 9 bases and J by 3 bases; unmatched bases: 2. The CDR3 covers 14 residues. The CDR3 spells CARRTSGGYNEQFF. As DNA, the CDR3 is TGTGCCAGACGGACTAGCGGGGGCTACAATGAGCAGTTCTTC.